This is a list of T cell receptor beta chains from one sample in a study of blood T cell repertoires in COVID-19. Sequencing used immunoSEQ multiplex PCR; TCRdb keeps in-frame clones, though not all of them. The table includes roughly 120,000 clones, over 65% detected once. Material: peripheral blood. These receptors were collected from a human donor with acute or convalescent COVID-19. The donor label of this sample is uncertain. CDR3s include the opening cysteine and the closing phenylalanine or tryptophan. A D gene is named only where the DNA matches it firmly. Clone size is shown for a subset of rows, as once, few, many or a class of expanded clone.

V	D	J	size	DNA	CDR3
TRBV5-4	TRBD2	TRBJ2-2	few	TGTGCCAGCAGGCGCGGGGGGACGAACACCGGGGAGCTGTTTTTT	CASRRGGTNTGELFF
TRBV7-7	NA	TRBJ2-2	few	TGTGCTAGCAGCAGCACAGGCACCGGGGAGCTGTTTTTT	CASSSTGTGELFF
TRBV30	TRBD1	TRBJ1-1	NA	TGTGCCTGGAGGATACAGGGGGCCGCTTTCTTT	CAWRIQGAAFF
TRBV24-1	NA	TRBJ1-1	NA	TGTGCCACCAGTGATACCGAGGACACTGAAGCTTTCTTT	CATSDTEDTEAFF
TRBV2	TRBD1	TRBJ1-1	NA	TGTGCCAGCAGTCGACAGGGGGTAATTACTGAAGCTTTCTTT	CASSRQGVITEAFF
TRBV5-5	TRBD2	TRBJ2-1	NA	TGTGCCAGCAGTCGTTTGACTAGCGGGGAATCCAATGAGCAGTTCTTC	CASSRLTSGESNEQFF
TRBV19	NA	TRBJ1-2	NA	TGTGCCAGTAGGAGGGCATCTTATGGCTACACCTTC	CASRRASYGYTF
TRBV28	NA	TRBJ2-3	NA	TGTGCCAGCAGTTTACCCGGGGAGACTACTAGCACAGATACGCAGTATTTT	CASSLPGETTSTDTQYF
TRBV4-2	NA	TRBJ1-5	once	TGTGCCAGCAGCCAAGATACAGGTCAGCCCCAGCATTTT	CASSQDTGQPQHF
TRBV20-1	NA	TRBJ1-1	once	TGCAGTGCTAGGCCGGGCACTGAAGCTTTCTTT	CSARPGTEAFF